This entry concerns a single T cell receptor beta chain. The CDR3 length is 18 residues. Germline V gene sequence: CDR1 SGDLS, CDR2 YYNGEE. V was shortened by 4 bases and J by 4 bases, with 26 bases between the two germline ends. This specimen comes from a study of blood T cell repertoires in COVID-19. This table comes from immunoSEQ multiplex PCR, and its TCRdb copy is limited to in-frame clones, with some not included. The sample comprises roughly 430,000 clones, roughly 90% of which are singletons, and approximately 1.5% rests with the top ten. The TCR comes from a woman younger than 35 who had been exposed to COVID-19. The chain combines TRBV9 with TRBJ2-5, with a weak D call TRBD1 (6 bases). The material sequenced was PBMCs or T cells enriched from blood (not recorded which). DNA of the CDR3: TGTGCCAGCAGCCGAACCCCCAGGGGCAAGGGTCTTAGAGAGACCCAGTACTTC. Its protein product is CASSRTPRGKGLRETQYF.